This is a list of T cell receptor beta chains from one sample in a study of CD8+ T cells in alopecia areata. Clones were sequenced by immunoSEQ multiplex PCR, and TCRdb holds only the in-frame ones, with some missing. Of more than 100,000 clones listed, approximately 58% were seen once; the top ten hold 3.5% to 5.5%. This specimen consisted of CD4+ T cells sorted from blood, obtained at week 0. These receptors all come from a human donor with alopecia areata. CDR3s include the opening cysteine and the closing phenylalanine or tryptophan. D genes are given only for firm matches. A row's size may be missing; if present it is once, few, many or a size class.

d_call: TRBD1; j_call: TRBJ2-6; clone_size: -; v_call: TRBV9; cdr3_aa: CASSLSTGVAGANVLTF; cdr3_nt: TGTGCCAGCAGCCTTTCGACAGGGGTGGCTGGGGCCAACGTCCTGACTTTC
d_call: -; j_call: TRBJ2-3; clone_size: -; v_call: TRBV7-9; cdr3_aa: CASSPLGVPDTQYF; cdr3_nt: TGTGCCAGCAGCCCACTGGGGGTCCCAGATACGCAGTATTTT
d_call: -; j_call: TRBJ1-1; clone_size: -; v_call: TRBV18; cdr3_aa: CASSPPTGILEAFF; cdr3_nt: TGTGCCAGCTCACCGCCTACAGGGATTTTAGAAGCTTTCTTT
d_call: TRBD1; j_call: TRBJ2-5; clone_size: -; v_call: TRBV5-4; cdr3_aa: CASSSQGEETQYF; cdr3_nt: TGTGCCAGCAGCTCCCAGGGGGAGGAGACCCAGTACTTC
d_call: -; j_call: TRBJ2-5; clone_size: -; v_call: TRBV7-2; cdr3_aa: CASTPTHDVETQYF; cdr3_nt: TGTGCCAGCACCCCAACCCACGATGTAGAGACCCAGTACTTC
d_call: -; j_call: TRBJ2-7; clone_size: -; v_call: TRBV19; cdr3_aa: CASSKTDRNSYEQYF; cdr3_nt: TGTGCCAGTTCGAAAACAGACAGAAACTCCTACGAGCAGTACTTC
d_call: TRBD1; j_call: TRBJ1-1; clone_size: -; v_call: TRBV4-1; cdr3_aa: CASSQSRDRGNTEAFF; cdr3_nt: TGCGCCAGCAGCCAATCCCGGGACAGGGGAAACACTGAAGCTTTCTTT
d_call: -; j_call: TRBJ2-5; clone_size: -; v_call: TRBV9; cdr3_aa: CASSVRGAGQETQYF; cdr3_nt: TGTGCCAGCAGCGTGAGGGGCGCGGGCCAAGAGACCCAGTACTTC
d_call: TRBD2; j_call: TRBJ2-7; clone_size: few; v_call: TRBV13; cdr3_aa: CASSLPGGPYEQYF; cdr3_nt: TGTGCCAGCAGCTTACCGGGAGGCCCCTACGAGCAGTACTTC
d_call: -; j_call: TRBJ1-6; clone_size: -; v_call: TRBV7-9; cdr3_aa: CASSSGTRDSPLHF; cdr3_nt: TGTGCCAGCAGCAGCGGGACTCGGGATTCACCCCTCCACTTT
d_call: -; j_call: TRBJ2-1; clone_size: -; v_call: TRBV6-5; cdr3_aa: CASSYRLPRDEQFF; cdr3_nt: TGTGCCAGCAGTTATCGGCTTCCCAGAGATGAGCAGTTCTTC
d_call: TRBD1; j_call: TRBJ2-1; clone_size: -; v_call: TRBV18; cdr3_aa: CASSPGQDNEQFF; cdr3_nt: TGTGCCAGCTCACCGGGACAGGACAATGAGCAGTTCTTC
d_call: TRBD1; j_call: TRBJ1-2; clone_size: few; v_call: TRBV29-1; cdr3_aa: CSVDSHRGMDGYTF; cdr3_nt: TGCAGCGTTGATAGTCACAGGGGGATGGATGGCTACACCTTC
d_call: -; j_call: TRBJ1-5; clone_size: -; v_call: TRBV19; cdr3_aa: CASRGQPQHF; cdr3_nt: TGTGCCAGTAGGGGTCAGCCCCAGCATTTT
d_call: -; j_call: TRBJ2-5; clone_size: -; v_call: TRBV18; cdr3_aa: CASSQFSEGGETQYF; cdr3_nt: TGTGCCAGCTCACAATTCTCCGAGGGAGGAGAGACCCAGTACTTC
d_call: TRBD1; j_call: TRBJ1-1; clone_size: -; v_call: TRBV5-1; cdr3_aa: CASSLAGTGQDTEAFF; cdr3_nt: TGCGCCAGCAGCTTGGCCGGGACAGGGCAGGACACTGAAGCTTTCTTT
d_call: TRBD1; j_call: TRBJ1-5; clone_size: -; v_call: TRBV5-4; cdr3_aa: CASSWGTGSNQPQHF; cdr3_nt: TGTGCCAGCAGCTGGGGGACAGGGAGCAATCAGCCCCAGCATTTT
d_call: -; j_call: TRBJ2-7; clone_size: once; v_call: TRBV7-2; cdr3_aa: CASSFQFHHEQHF; cdr3_nt: TGTGCCAGCAGTTTCCAATTCCACCACGAGCAGCACTTC
d_call: -; j_call: TRBJ2-7; clone_size: few; v_call: TRBV18; cdr3_aa: CASSPILHEQYF; cdr3_nt: TGTGCCAGCTCACCCATCCTCCACGAGCAGTACTTC
d_call: TRBD1; j_call: TRBJ1-2; clone_size: -; v_call: TRBV7-8; cdr3_aa: CASSPDLGQWDGYTF; cdr3_nt: TGTGCCAGCAGCCCAGACTTGGGACAGTGGGATGGCTACACCTTC
d_call: -; j_call: TRBJ2-2; clone_size: -; v_call: TRBV6-5; cdr3_aa: CASSFRLDAGELFF; cdr3_nt: TGTGCCAGCAGTTTTAGACTAGATGCCGGGGAGCTGTTTTTT
d_call: TRBD1; j_call: TRBJ2-2; clone_size: once; v_call: TRBV7-9; cdr3_aa: CASSPGQGNTGELFF; cdr3_nt: TGTGCCAGCAGCCCGGGACAGGGGAACACCGGGGAGCTGTTTTTT
d_call: -; j_call: TRBJ2-5; clone_size: -; v_call: TRBV4-1; cdr3_aa: CASSQWQQETQYF; cdr3_nt: TGCGCCAGCAGCCAATGGCAGCAAGAGACCCAGTACTTC